Following are 21 T cell receptor beta chains from one sample sequenced in a study of blood T cells in healthy people across ages. The authors ran a second PCR of 7 to 11 cycles using a sample-barcoded 5' primer and a J-beta primer mix. TCRdb re-called the 5' RACE reads with MiXCR, one entry per CDR3 protein. The sample has some 790,000 distinct CDR3 sequences; 29% are singletons. The sample taken for sequencing was blood. Every receptor here comes from a woman aged 80 or older in good health.

This clonotype was detected a few times. DNA for the CDR3: TGTGCCAGCAGCTTCGGTCAGGGTGGCGGCAATGAGCAGTACTTC. As protein: CASSFGQGGGNEQYF. The V gene is TRBV5-5, the J gene TRBJ2-5; the D gene is possibly TRBD1 (5 bases). CDR3 length equals 15 residues. Germline V gene lookup returns CDR1 SGHKS and CDR2 YYEKEE (reference sequence). V was shortened by 2 bases and J by 11 bases, with 22 bases between the two germline ends.

As concerns this clonotype: A much larger clonotype is one base distant, so this may be a read error. This chain joins TRBV12-3 or TRBV12-4 and TRBJ2-1; 9 bases are a match to TRBD2. The CDR3 consists of 15 residues. The ends lost 6 bases at V and 8 bases at J; junction bases unmatched: 11. The CDR3 loop reads CASSTPGGGAHEQFF. For the CDR3, the DNA is TGTGCCAGCAGCACTCCTGGCGGGGGGGCCCATGAGCAGTTCTTC.

A note on this clonotype: Given a much more abundant clone one base away, this may be a read error. The CDR3 does not close with the conserved phenylalanine or tryptophan, likely indicating a read error. V and J are TRBV29-1 and TRBJ1-2, with a tentative D call TRBD1 (6 bases). V was shortened by 4 bases and J by 4 bases, with 10 bases between the two germline ends. CDR1 is SQVTM and CDR2 is ANQGSEA in the germline V gene. This CDR3 region has 12 residues. CDR3 residues: CSVGGQSYGYTL. The CDR3 DNA reads as TGCAGCGTTGGGGGACAATCCTATGGCTACACCTTA.

This clonotype showed up just a few times. This rearrangement joins TRBV6-6 to TRBJ2-4, with 8 bases identical to TRBD1. The J call may be mistaken, given a closer DNA end match to TRBJ2-7. CDR1 is MNHNY, CDR2 SVGAGI, per germline (reference sequence). CDR3 size: 14 residues. The CDR3 DNA sequence: TGTGCCAGCAGGATAGGACAGGGCGGGAACGAGCAGTACTTC. Protein product: CASRIGQGGNEQYF.

This clonotype appeared many times. The chain is built from TRBV30 and TRBJ1-4, with a tentative D call TRBD1 (6 bases). CDR1 is GTSNPN, CDR2 SVGIG, per germline (reference sequence). V was shortened by 5 bases and J by 7 bases, with 14 bases between the two germline ends. The CDR3 length is 13 residues. CDR3 amino acids: CAWSGARTEKLFF. Here the CDR3 DNA reads TGTGCCTGGTCAGGGGCGAGGACTGAAAAACTGTTTTTT.

Worth noting for this clonotype: This may be a read error: a much more frequent sequence differs by one nucleotide. The rearrangement uses TRBV11-3 and TRBJ2-5; D is undetermined. V was pared by 5 bases and J by 7 bases, with 17 bases between. The germline CDR1 and CDR2 sequences are SGHNT and YENEEA. The CDR3 consists of 14 residues. This CDR3 is CASSRSVAHATQYF. CDR3 bases: TGTGCCAGCAGCCGATCCGTGGCCCATGCGACCCAGTACTTC.

Ten or more counts support this clonotype. This CDR3 reads CSAISTGGATETQYF. The DNA of the CDR3 is TGCAGTGCTATCTCAACAGGGGGCGCGACGGAGACCCAGTACTTC. J is TRBJ2-5 and V is TRBV20-1; 9 bases are shared with TRBD1. Germline CDR1 and CDR2: DFQATT and SNEGSKA (reference sequence). The CDR3 is 15 residues long. V lost 4 bases to trimming and J lost 5 bases; unmatched junction nucleotides: 11.

This clonotype was seen repeatedly, ten times or more. The V call is TRBV6-6, the J call TRBJ2-1; weak D call: TRBD2 (5 bases). Trimming shortened V by 4 bases and J by 6 bases, and 19 bases separated the two germline ends. Germline CDR1 and CDR2: MNHNY and SVGAGI (reference sequence). The CDR3 is 16 residues long. This CDR3 reads CASSLGGGSRFNEQFF. CDR3 nucleotide sequence: TGTGCCAGCAGTTTGGGCGGCGGGTCCCGCTTCAATGAGCAGTTCTTC.

A note on this clonotype: This may come from a read error, since a much larger clone is one base off. The conserved phenylalanine or tryptophan is not found at the CDR3 terminus, so this likely reflects a read error. The chain combines TRBV4-2 with TRBJ1-1; 9 bases align to TRBD1. The V and J ends lost 3 bases and 5 bases, in that order; junction bases with no gene match: 4. From germline, CDR1 is LGHNA and CDR2 YNFKEQ. The CDR3 has 14 residues. CDR3 sequence (DNA): TGTGCCAGCAGCCAGGACAGGGGTAGGACTGAAGCTTTCCTT. Protein: CASSQDRGRTEAFL.

As for this clonotype: Just one base apart from a much larger clone, this may be a read error. The chain carries TRBV7-2 and TRBJ2-5, with no clear D. Looked up from germline, CDR1 is SGHTA and CDR2 is FQGNSA. The CDR3 totals 13 residues. Trimming removed 5 bases from V and 2 bases from J, with 9 bases in between. CDR3 region: CASSVQLQETQYF. The CDR3, as DNA: TGTGCCAGCAGCGTACAATTACAAGAGACCCAGTACTTC. Complete variable domain (other parts from reference TRBV7-2 and TRBJ2-5): GAGVSQSPSNKVTEKGKDVELRCDPISGHTALYWYRQSLGQGLEFLIYFQGNSAPDKSGLPSDRFSAERTGGSVSTLTIQRTQQEDSAVYLCASSVQLQETQYFGPGTRLLVL.

This clonotype was seen a handful of times. A much larger clone is a single base away; this may be a read error. The chain carries TRBV27 and TRBJ2-5, with TRBD2 as a possible D gene (5 bases). This CDR3 spans 14 amino acids. V was pared by 5 bases and J by 8 bases, with 18 bases between. Germline CDR1 and CDR2: MNHEY and SMNVEV (reference sequence). The CDR3 DNA follows: TGTGCCAGCAGTGTAAAAAGGACTGGCAGAACCCAGTACTTC. This codes for CASSVKRTGRTQYF.

This clonotype was detected many times. This rearrangement joins TRBV10-3 to TRBJ1-6; TRBD1 might be the D (6 bases). The germline V and J ends were trimmed by 5 bases and 1 base, with 15 bases remaining between them. This CDR3 is 17 amino acids long. The germline V gene encodes CDR1 ENHRY and CDR2 SYGVKD. The CDR3 DNA reads as TGTGCCATCAGTTCTCCGGACAGTACGTCCTATAATTCACCCCTCCACTTT. Amino acids: CAISSPDSTSYNSPLHF.

This clonotype showed up many times. The chain couples TRBV20-1 to TRBJ2-5; 10 bases fit TRBD2. This CDR3 comprises 17 residues. The trim removed 0 bases at V and 4 bases at J, leaving 11 bases unmatched. The germline V gene encodes CDR1 DFQATT and CDR2 SNEGSKA (reference sequence). For the CDR3, the DNA is TGCAGTGCTAGAGACGCAACACTAGCGGGGTTTTCAGAGACCCAGTACTTC. Translated, it gives CSARDATLAGFSETQYF.

This sequence joins TRBV30 and TRBJ2-6; no clear D gene. Germline V lookup: CDR1 GTSNPN, CDR2 SVGIG (reference sequence). V was trimmed by 7 bases and J by 1 base, leaving 11 bases between them. This CDR3 contains 14 residues. CDR3 in DNA: TGTGCCTATTCCAGGATTTCTGGGGCCAACGTCCTGACTTTC. This translates into CAYSRISGANVLTF.

The chain carries TRBV28 and TRBJ1-2; D may be TRBD1 (5 bases). Trimming took 5 bases from V and 5 from J, leaving 9 bases between them. The CDR3 length is 12 residues. From germline, CDR1 is MDHEN and CDR2 SYDVKM. The CDR3 DNA is TGTGCCAGCAGTGTACAGGTTTATGGCTACACCTTC. It is translated as CASSVQVYGYTF.

This clonotype appeared many times. The genes are TRBV7-2 and TRBJ2-7; TRBD2 might be the D (5 bases). In germline, CDR1 is SGHTA, CDR2 FQGNSA. V was cut by 0 bases and J by 1 base, with 10 bases left in between. The CDR3 totals 15 residues. The CDR3 here is CASSLAGRGSYEQYF. The CDR3 region has the DNA TGTGCCAGCAGCTTAGCGGGCCGGGGATCCTACGAGCAGTACTTC.

This clonotype was found many times. The chain recombines TRBV20-1 with TRBJ2-3; TRBD2 might be the D (5 bases). Germline values: CDR1 DFQATT, CDR2 SNEGSKA (reference sequence). V was clipped by 2 bases and J by 0 bases, with 12 bases between them. The CDR3 runs to 15 residues. CDR3 in DNA: TGCAGTGCTAGACTAGCCCAAACTAGCACAGATACGCAGTATTTT. Translation gives CSARLAQTSTDTQYF.

With respect to this clonotype: A much larger clone differs by one base, so this may be a read error. The chain carries TRBV6-6 and TRBJ2-2, with D possibly being TRBD1 (7 bases). This CDR3 is built from 17 residues. Deletions cut 7 bases from V and 5 bases from J, with 23 bases between. Germline V gene lookup returns CDR1 MNHNY and CDR2 SVGAGI (reference sequence). CDR3 in amino acids: CASNPLQTTGRTGELFF. Here the CDR3 DNA reads TGTGCCAGCAACCCACTCCAAACGACAGGGAGGACCGGGGAGCTGTTTTTT.

This clonotype has ten or more counts. The J gene is TRBJ2-1, the V gene TRBV7-2, with D perhaps matching TRBD1 (7 bases). The CDR3 covers 14 residues. Per germline, CDR1 SGHTA and CDR2 FQGNSA. The germline V and J ends were trimmed by 5 bases and 9 bases, with 17 bases remaining between them. CDR3 in DNA: TGTGCCAGCAGCCTGTCCCAGGGGGGCACTGAGCAGTTCTTC. Its translation: CASSLSQGGTEQFF.

The CDR3 region has the DNA TGTGCCAACAAGGGTCGGCAATTGAACACTGAAGCTTTCTTT. The encoded protein is CANKGRQLNTEAFF. This chain joins TRBV2 and TRBJ1-1; D not certain. The germline V gene encodes CDR1 SNHLY and CDR2 FYNNEI. This CDR3 has 14 residues. Between the trimmed V and J ends, which lost 10 bases and 0 bases, there was a span of 15 bases.

The chain couples TRBV14 to TRBJ2-7; 8 bases line up with TRBD2. The V and J ends lost 1 base and 3 bases, in that order; junction bases with no gene match: 5. Germline assignment: CDR1 SGHDN and CDR2 FVKESK. This CDR3 is 15 amino acids long. The CDR3 region is CASSQGNSGVYEQYF. CDR3 bases: TGTGCCAGCAGCCAAGGTAATAGCGGGGTCTACGAGCAGTACTTC.